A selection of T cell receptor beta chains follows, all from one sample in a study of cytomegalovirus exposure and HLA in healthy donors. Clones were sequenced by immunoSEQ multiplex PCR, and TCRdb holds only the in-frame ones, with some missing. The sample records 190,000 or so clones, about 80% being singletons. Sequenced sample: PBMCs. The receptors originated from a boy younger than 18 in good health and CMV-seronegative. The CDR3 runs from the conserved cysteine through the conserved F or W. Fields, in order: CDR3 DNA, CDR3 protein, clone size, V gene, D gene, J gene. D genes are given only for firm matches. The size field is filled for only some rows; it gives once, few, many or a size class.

TGTGCCAGCAGCGTCAGCGGGGCCCAGACCGGGGAGCTGTTTTTT | CASSVSGAQTGELFF | - | TRBV9 | TRBD2 | TRBJ2-2
TGTGCCAGCAGCGCGGGTAATCAAGAGACCCAGTACTTC | CASSAGNQETQYF | - | TRBV9 | - | TRBJ2-5
TGTGCCAGCAGGGGTAGAGGACAGAATGCAAATGAGCAGTTCTTC | CASRGRGQNANEQFF | - | TRBV2 | - | TRBJ2-1
TGTGCCAGCAGGGAGGGACAGGGATTCGAGACCCAGTACTTC | CASREGQGFETQYF | once | TRBV6-5 | TRBD1 | TRBJ2-5
TGTGCCAGCAGCTTAGCTAGCTCCTACGAGCAGTACTTC | CASSLASSYEQYF | - | TRBV7-2 | - | TRBJ2-7
TGTGCCAGCAGTTTAGGCCCCTGGGGGAGGTCCTACAATGAGCAGTTCTTC | CASSLGPWGRSYNEQFF | - | TRBV28 | - | TRBJ2-1
TGTGCCAGCAGCGTAGAAATGGTGAGCTCCTACAATGAGCAGTTCTTC | CASSVEMVSSYNEQFF | - | TRBV9 | - | TRBJ2-1
TGTGCCAGCAGTTTAGAGAGGGCCGGGGAGCTGTTTTTT | CASSLERAGELFF | few | TRBV27 | - | TRBJ2-2
TGCAGCGTTGCTGTGGAGGGGGGGCACAACGAGCAGTACTTC | CSVAVEGGHNEQYF | - | TRBV29-1 | - | TRBJ2-7
TGTGCCAGCAGCTTAGATGGGACAGCGGACACTGAAGCTTTCTTT | CASSLDGTADTEAFF | - | TRBV7-2 | TRBD1 | TRBJ1-1
TGTGCCAGCAGGACCGACAGGGACTCTGGAAACACCATATATTTT | CASRTDRDSGNTIYF | - | TRBV6-5 | TRBD1 | TRBJ1-3
TGTGCCAGCAGTGAATGGGGGCTCTGGGACACTGAAGCTTTCTTT | CASSEWGLWDTEAFF | - | TRBV2 | - | TRBJ1-1
TGTGCCTGGAGTGTGAGGGGGAGCACTGGAAACACCATATATTTT | CAWSVRGSTGNTIYF | - | TRBV30 | - | TRBJ1-3
TGCGCCAGCAGCCGGGGACTAGCGGGGGGATTTAACATTCAGTACTTC | CASSRGLAGGFNIQYF | few | TRBV4-1 | TRBD2 | TRBJ2-4
TGTGCCAGCAGACGGACAGGCTCTGGAAACACCATATATTTT | CASRRTGSGNTIYF | - | TRBV6-5 | TRBD1 | TRBJ1-3
TGTGCCAGCAGCACTCGGGGGGGCCTTGGTGAGACCCAGTACTTC | CASSTRGGLGETQYF | - | TRBV13 | TRBD2 | TRBJ2-5
TGTGCCAGCAGTTACTCGATTAGTCGGGGCACCGGGGAGCTGTTTTTT | CASSYSISRGTGELFF | - | TRBV6-5 | - | TRBJ2-2
TGTGCCAGCTCACCAGGGACAGGAGGAGGGAACACTGAAGCTTTCTTT | CASSPGTGGGNTEAFF | - | TRBV18 | TRBD1 | TRBJ1-1
TGTGCCAGTAGTATCACCCCTGGCAGGGCAGCGGATACGCAGTATTTT | CASSITPGRAADTQYF | - | TRBV19 | - | TRBJ2-3
TGTGCCAGCACTATGGCAGGGAGGCGCAATCAGCCCCAGCATTTT | CASTMAGRRNQPQHF | - | TRBV6-4 | - | TRBJ1-5
TGCGCCAGCAGCCACCCGGGACTACCAAATGAGCAGTTCTTC | CASSHPGLPNEQFF | - | TRBV4-1 | TRBD2 | TRBJ2-1
TGTGCCAGCAGCCCAAACTACAGGGGAGGCACTGAAGCTTTCTTT | CASSPNYRGGTEAFF | - | TRBV5-4 | TRBD1 | TRBJ1-1
TGCGCCAGCAGCATGATCGGGTTTCAGGGAGATACGCAGTATTTT | CASSMIGFQGDTQYF | - | TRBV5-1 | - | TRBJ2-3
TGTGCCAGCAGGATTACAGGGCCCAGCCTTAACTATGGCTACACCTTC | CASRITGPSLNYGYTF | - | TRBV7-9 | - | TRBJ1-2
TGTGCCAGCAGCATCGGTGGGGGCCGGTATGGCTACACCTTC | CASSIGGGRYGYTF | - | TRBV7-2 | - | TRBJ1-2
TGTGCCAGCAGCCCAGGGTTCCCCAACGAGCAGTACTTC | CASSPGFPNEQYF | - | TRBV11-2 | - | TRBJ2-7
TGTGCCAGCAGGAGGACTAGCGGGGAGAGCACAGATACGCAGTATTTT | CASRRTSGESTDTQYF | - | TRBV2 | TRBD2 | TRBJ2-3
TGTGCCAGCTCACCGCGCACAGGGACAGGGAGTGGCGAGCAGTACTTC | CASSPRTGTGSGEQYF | once | TRBV18 | TRBD1 | TRBJ2-7
TGCGCCAGCAGTCATCCCCCCGGCAGGCGAGAGACCCAGTACTTC | CASSHPPGRRETQYF | - | TRBV23-1 | - | TRBJ2-5
TGTGCCAGCAGCTTGTTTTCGAGACAGGTGAACACTGAAGCTTTCTTT | CASSLFSRQVNTEAFF | - | TRBV5-6 | - | TRBJ1-1
TGTGCTAGTGGTTTGGGGGACAGGGACAATTCACCCCTCCACTTT | CASGLGDRDNSPLHF | few | TRBV12-5 | TRBD1 | TRBJ1-6
TGTTCCAGCAGCTTAACGACAGGGGCGGACTATGGCTACACCTTC | CSSSLTTGADYGYTF | - | TRBV7-9 | TRBD1 | TRBJ1-2
TGCGCCAGCAGCTTGGTTTCGCACGCCGCAGGCATATCTGGGGCCAACGTCCTGACTTTC | CASSLVSHAAGISGANVLTF | once | TRBV5-1 | - | TRBJ2-6
TGTGCCAGCAGTGAGGAACTAGCGGTACAAGAGACCCAGTACTTC | CASSEELAVQETQYF | few | TRBV6-1 | TRBD2 | TRBJ2-5
TGTGCCAGCAGTTCGAGGGACAGGGTGGAACCCTACGAGCAGTACTTC | CASSSRDRVEPYEQYF | - | TRBV6-6 | TRBD1 | TRBJ2-7
TGTGCCAGCAGCTTAGTGAGCGGGTCAGGGCCGATCTACGAGCAGTACTTC | CASSLVSGSGPIYEQYF | - | TRBV11-2 | - | TRBJ2-7
TGCGCCAGCAGCTTAACTTGGACACCTAACACCGGGGAGCTGTTTTTT | CASSLTWTPNTGELFF | - | TRBV5-1 | - | TRBJ2-2
TGTGCCAGCAGTTCAAACAGGGGGCCCGACGAGCAGTACTTC | CASSSNRGPDEQYF | - | TRBV6-6 | TRBD1 | TRBJ2-7
TGCAGCGTGTGGACAGGGAGAGACACTGAAGCTTTCTTT | CSVWTGRDTEAFF | - | TRBV29-1 | TRBD1 | TRBJ1-1
TGTGCCAGCAGTGAACCATGGGGGACTAGCGGCTCCTACGAGCAGTACTTC | CASSEPWGTSGSYEQYF | once | TRBV6-1 | TRBD2 | TRBJ2-7
TGTGCCAGCAGTCCAGAAAGGGACATCCTCGAGCAGTACTTC | CASSPERDILEQYF | - | TRBV6-1 | - | TRBJ2-7
TGTGCCAGCAGTATAATCTCCGTATACAGGGCCATGAACACTGAGGCTTTCTTT | CASSIISVYRAMNTEAFF | - | TRBV2 | - | TRBJ1-1
TGTGCCAGCAGCTCGGAAGGGGCCACTGAAGCTTTCTTT | CASSSEGATEAFF | - | TRBV7-2 | - | TRBJ1-1
TGCGCCAGCAGCGCCGGGACAGGGGACACAGATACGCAGTATTTT | CASSAGTGDTDTQYF | few | TRBV5-1 | TRBD1 | TRBJ2-3